Presented here are 16 T cell receptor beta chains from one specimen sequenced in a study of blood T cell repertoires in COVID-19. The data were produced by immunoSEQ multiplex PCR, yet TCRdb's version contains in-frame clones alone and is incomplete. The data contain 250,000 to 350,000 clones, about 90% of them singletons. The sample was peripheral blood. These receptors all come from a woman aged 25 to 39 who had recovered from COVID-19.

The rearrangement uses TRBV19 and TRBJ1-4, with a possible D match to TRBD1 (5 bases). Germline V gives CDR1 LNHDA, CDR2 SQIVND (reference sequence). This CDR3 contains 15 residues. V was shortened by 1 base and J by 7 bases, with 13 bases between the two germline ends. CDR3 amino acids: CASSIAGAGREKLFF. The CDR3 nucleotides read TGTGCCAGTAGTATAGCTGGGGCCGGACGTGAAAAACTGTTTTTT.

The CDR3 DNA reads as TGTGCCAGCAGCGGCCAAGTTCCGAACACTGAAGCTTTCTTT. Amino acids: CASSGQVPNTEAFF. V is TRBV3-1 (or the pseudogene TRBV3-2) and J is TRBJ1-1; D gene unclear. Germline CDR1 and CDR2: LGHDT and YNNKEL (reference sequence). Trimming removed 5 bases at V and 1 base at J, with 11 bases between. The CDR3 contains 14 residues.

CDR3 DNA: TGTGCCAGCAGCCAAGGTCGGCTAGCGGGATCAGATACGCAGTATTTT. This sequence encodes CASSQGRLAGSDTQYF. This chain links TRBV3-1 (or the pseudogene TRBV3-2) with TRBJ2-3, with 9 bases identical to TRBD2. The CDR3 covers 16 residues. Trimming cost V 1 base and J 4 bases; bases outside gene matches: 6. Germline-derived CDR1 and CDR2 are LGHDT and YNNKEL (reference sequence).

This clone was observed a few times. The chain employs TRBV6-5 and TRBJ1-1; 8 bases are a match to TRBD1. The germline V gene has CDR1 MNHEY and CDR2 SVGAGI. The trim removed 6 bases at V and 3 bases at J, leaving 9 bases unmatched. This CDR3 has 15 amino acids. The CDR3 is CASRGQGAGDTEAFF. In nucleotides, the CDR3 is TGTGCCAGCAGAGGTCAGGGGGCCGGGGACACTGAAGCTTTCTTT.

The chain joins TRBV5-1 to TRBJ1-2; maybe TRBD1 (5 bases). The V end was cut by 4 bases, the J end by 3 bases, with 16 bases between. The CDR3 loop spans 15 amino acids. In germline, CDR1 is SGHRS, CDR2 YFSETQ. Here the CDR3 reads CASSPAVGADYGYTF. The CDR3 DNA reads as TGCGCCAGCAGCCCAGCAGTAGGGGCCGACTATGGCTACACCTTC.

V is TRBV12-3 or TRBV12-4 and J is TRBJ1-5, with D perhaps matching TRBD1 (5 bases). This CDR3 has 12 amino acids. The germline V and J ends were trimmed by 4 bases and 9 bases, with 10 bases remaining between them. In DNA form, the CDR3 reads TGTGCCAGCAGTTGGGCAGGGCGGCCCCAGCATTTT. Residues: CASSWAGRPQHF.

The rearrangement uses TRBV7-3 and TRBJ2-7; TRBD2 might be the D (7 bases). V lost 5 bases and J 6 bases, leaving 23 bases between the germline ends. Germline CDR1 reads SGHTA; CDR2 reads FQGTGA. This CDR3 is built from 16 residues. The CDR3 protein is CASSVQGGLGGSEQYF. In DNA form, the CDR3 reads TGTGCCAGCAGCGTACAGGGAGGACTAGGGGGTTCCGAGCAGTACTTC.

V usage is TRBV19 and J usage is TRBJ2-1; D remains unclear. Germline V lookup: CDR1 LNHDA, CDR2 SQIVND (reference sequence). V was cut by 6 bases and J by 1 base, with 10 bases left in between. The CDR3 is 14 residues long. CDR3 protein: CASSTRKSYNEQFF. In DNA, the CDR3 is TGTGCCAGTAGCACGAGGAAGTCCTACAATGAGCAGTTCTTC.

This clone occurred once. This chain joins TRBV11-3 and TRBJ1-3; 8 bases are shared with TRBD1. V gave up 5 bases and J gave up 3 bases; unmatched junction bases: 6. From germline, CDR1 is SGHNT and CDR2 YENEEA. CDR3 length: 15 amino acids. CDR3 DNA: TGTGCCAGCAGCCTCCAGGGGGCGGATGGAAACACCATATATTTT. It specifies CASSLQGADGNTIYF.

The chain employs TRBV27 and TRBJ2-2, with D perhaps TRBD2 (5 bases). CDR1 and CDR2 (germline): MNHEY, SMNVEV (reference sequence). V lost 3 bases, J lost 4 bases, and 9 bases lay in between. The CDR3 length is 14 residues. CDR3 coding DNA: TGTGCCAGCAGTTTGAGGCGGGTCACCGGGGAGCTGTTTTTT. This gives the protein CASSLRRVTGELFF.

The V and J genes are TRBV3-1 (or the pseudogene TRBV3-2) and TRBJ2-7; 7 bases are a match to TRBD1. The length of the CDR3 is 14 residues. Germline assignment: CDR1 LGHDT and CDR2 YNNKEL (reference sequence). Trimming at V came to 3 bases and at J to 6 bases, leaving 8 bases not matched to a gene. The CDR3 is CASSHRSGQSEQYF. The CDR3 nucleotides are TGTGCCAGCAGCCACCGATCGGGACAGTCCGAGCAGTACTTC.

J is TRBJ2-1 and V is TRBV4-1, with TRBD2 identical over 7 bases. J gave up 0 bases and V 2 bases, and 7 bases lay outside the gene matches. The CDR3 totals 17 residues. Germline V lookup: CDR1 MGHRA, CDR2 YSYEKL. CDR3 sequence: CASSQSPRGSSYNEQFF. CDR3 coding DNA: TGCGCCAGCAGCCAAAGCCCGCGCGGGAGCTCCTACAATGAGCAGTTCTTC.

The CDR3 region has the DNA TGTGCCAGCAGTTCCTCCCCCTACGAGCAGTACTTC. It specifies CASSSSPYEQYF. The J gene is TRBJ2-7, the V gene TRBV28; D gene unclear. Between the trimmed V and J ends, which lost 4 bases and 2 bases, there was a span of 6 bases. The CDR3 spans 12 residues. Germline V gene data show CDR1 as MDHEN and CDR2 as SYDVKM.

The chain links TRBV14 to TRBJ1-1; unclear D gene. Germline assignment: CDR1 SGHDN and CDR2 FVKESK. This CDR3 comprises 12 residues. The germline V and J ends were trimmed by 0 bases and 10 bases, with 9 bases remaining between them. The CDR3 DNA reads TGTGCCAGCAGCCAAGAACGGGGTCGAGCTTTCTTT. This translates into CASSQERGRAFF.

V and J are TRBV27 and TRBJ2-2; no clear D. Germline V CDR1 and CDR2: MNHEY, SMNVEV (reference sequence). This CDR3 is 12 amino acids long. V dropped 6 bases and J dropped 4 bases, with 6 bases sitting between them. As DNA, the CDR3 is TGTGCCAGCAGGCGAGGCACCGGGGAGCTGTTTTTT. The encoded protein is CASRRGTGELFF.

The chain links TRBV9 to TRBJ2-1, with 10 bases lining up with TRBD1. The junction had 5 bases not matched to a gene; V was cut back by 3 bases and J by 8 bases. This CDR3 contains 14 residues. Germline values: CDR1 SGDLS, CDR2 YYNGEE. DNA of the CDR3: TGTGCCAGCAGCGGAGACAGGGGGCGGGATGAGCAGTTCTTC. Its translation: CASSGDRGRDEQFF.